Presented here are 14 T cell receptor beta chains from one specimen sequenced in a study of blood T cell repertoires in COVID-19. The protocol was immunoSEQ multiplex PCR, while the TCRdb copy is restricted to in-frame clones and leaves out a portion. The data show about 530,000 clones, about 88% seen once. Input material: peripheral blood. The receptors were gathered from a woman between 45 and 65 years old with COVID-19, enrolled during active disease.

This chain joins TRBV21-1 and TRBJ1-2. TRBV21-1 has pseudogene status. The length of the CDR3 is 14 residues. The CDR3 nucleotides are TGTGCCACCTTTGGGGAGGGACTTAACTATGGCTACACCTTC. Amino acids: CATFGEGLNYGYTF.

J is TRBJ2-1 and V is TRBV24-1; 11 bases fit TRBD1. Trimming removed 10 bases from V and 8 bases from J; junction bases left unmatched: 12. The CDR3 has 15 amino acids. CDR1 and CDR2 (germline): KGHDR, SFDVKD. The CDR3 is CATGGQGGQRDEQFF. CDR3 in DNA: TGTGCCACTGGGGGACAGGGGGGCCAGAGGGATGAGCAGTTCTTC.

The gene calls are TRBV3-1 (or the pseudogene TRBV3-2) and TRBJ1-3, with D maybe TRBD1 (5 bases). V lost 4 bases, J lost 1 base, and 14 bases lay in between. Germline V gives CDR1 LGHDT, CDR2 YNNKEL (reference sequence). CDR3 length equals 16 residues. The CDR3 loop is CASSPREGISGNTIYF. The CDR3 DNA reads as TGTGCCAGCAGCCCGAGGGAGGGGATATCTGGAAACACCATATATTTT.

The genes are TRBV3-1 (or the pseudogene TRBV3-2) and TRBJ1-2; D not resolved. Trimming pared 1 base from V and 4 bases from J, leaving 13 bases between. Germline V lookup: CDR1 LGHDT, CDR2 YNNKEL (reference sequence). CDR3 length: 15 amino acids. The CDR3 nucleotides read TGTGCCAGCAGCCAAGCTCCGGGATCCGGCTATGGCTACACCTTC. It encodes CASSQAPGSGYGYTF.

The rearrangement uses TRBV5-1 and TRBJ2-1, with a possible D match to TRBD1 (6 bases). Trimming removed 0 bases at V and 8 bases at J, with 21 bases between. In germline, CDR1 is SGHRS, CDR2 YFSETQ. This CDR3 comprises 17 residues. The CDR3 nucleotides are TGCGCCAGCAGCTTGGCCTTGGACAGTTTAATTATCGATGAGCAGTTCTTC. Its protein product is CASSLALDSLIIDEQFF.

This clone was seen just once. The chain employs TRBV9 and TRBJ1-1; D unresolved. With 2 bases removed from V and 2 bases from J, the gap between germline ends came to 10 bases. The CDR3 covers 14 residues. Germline CDR1 and CDR2: SGDLS and YYNGEE. CDR3 amino acids: CASSVSTANTEAFF. In DNA form, the CDR3 reads TGTGCCAGCAGCGTCTCTACAGCTAACACTGAAGCTTTCTTT.

The chain links TRBV5-1 to TRBJ2-7; tentative D call: TRBD2 (5 bases). V lost 3 bases to trimming and J lost 5 bases, with 18 bases between them. Germline assignment: CDR1 SGHRS and CDR2 YFSETQ. This CDR3 comprises 15 residues. For the CDR3, the DNA is TGCGCCAGCAGCTCCCCTTACCCGGGAACCAACGAGCAGTACTTC. It yields the protein CASSSPYPGTNEQYF.

This rearrangement joins TRBV11-1 to TRBJ1-1; no clear D. This CDR3 comprises 15 residues. V was shortened by 4 bases and J by 0 bases, with 12 bases between the two germline ends. Per germline, CDR1 SGHAT and CDR2 FQDESV (reference sequence). CDR3 bases: TGTGCCAGCAGCTATGATGGAGTGATGAACACTGAAGCTTTCTTT. This codes for CASSYDGVMNTEAFF.

The genes are TRBV7-2 and TRBJ1-3, with a possible D match to TRBD1 (6 bases). The V gene lost 1 base and the J gene lost 2 bases, with 9 bases spanning the gap. Germline lookup yields CDR1 SGHTA and CDR2 FQGNSA. CDR3 size: 15 residues. The CDR3 loop is CASSLVAGAGNTIYF. CDR3 nucleotide sequence: TGTGCCAGCAGCTTAGTGGCAGGGGCTGGAAACACCATATATTTT.

V usage is TRBV7-2 and J usage is TRBJ2-3, with D perhaps matching TRBD2 (7 bases). CDR3 size: 17 residues. The V end was cut by 3 bases, the J end by 4 bases, with 20 bases between. Germline CDR1 is SGHTA and CDR2 is FQGNSA. CDR3 nucleotide sequence: TGTGCCAGCAGCTTGCCAGCTTGGGGGGGCGGGGCAGATACGCAGTATTTT. Its protein is CASSLPAWGGGADTQYF.

Only one count was recorded for this clone. The V and J genes are TRBV29-1 and TRBJ2-3; 8 bases fit TRBD2. Trimming removed 0 bases from V and 4 bases from J; junction bases left unmatched: 6. This CDR3 has 15 residues. Germline lookup yields CDR1 SQVTM and CDR2 ANQGSEA. The DNA of the CDR3 is TGCAGCGTTGAAGAAGGCGGGGGGCCCCCAGATACGCAGTATTTT. This codes for CSVEEGGGPPDTQYF.

The V call is TRBV3-1 (or the pseudogene TRBV3-2), the J call TRBJ1-1, with TRBD1 as a possible D gene (6 bases). Between the trimmed V and J ends, which lost 4 bases and 3 bases, there was a span of 18 bases. The germline V gene encodes CDR1 LGHDT and CDR2 YNNKEL (reference sequence). The CDR3 totals 16 residues. The CDR3 DNA reads TGTGCCAGCAGCCCGAATACGGGGGGCTGGTACACTGAAGCTTTCTTT. It is translated as CASSPNTGGWYTEAFF.

CDR3 in amino acids: CAWTRLAGVDTQYF. The CDR3 DNA reads as TGTGCCTGGACCCGACTAGCGGGGGTAGATACGCAGTATTTT. The rearrangement joins TRBV30 to TRBJ2-3; 12 nucleotides agree with TRBD2. The CDR3 spans 14 residues. J lost 5 bases, V lost 4 bases, and 4 bases had no gene match. Germline V gives CDR1 GTSNPN, CDR2 SVGIG (reference sequence).

The chain joins TRBV4-1 to TRBJ1-6; 8 bases fit TRBD1. Trimming cost V 2 bases and J 7 bases; bases outside gene matches: 4. This CDR3 has 15 amino acids. Germline values: CDR1 MGHRA, CDR2 YSYEKL. The CDR3 DNA sequence: TGCGCCAGCAGCCAAACAGGGGGGGTAAATTCACCCCTCCACTTT. Its protein is CASSQTGGVNSPLHF.